This TCR beta chain emerged from a study of shared clonotypes between healthy human individuals. Across the whole study: Each donor contributed plates that comprised three CD4 naive, three CD4 memory, two CD8 naive and one CD8 memory.

For this clone: What it recognizes is unknown.

Profiling relied on immunoSEQ multiplex PCR, and the TCRdb table lists in-frame clones only, not all of them. The repertoire consists of 1.5 million to 2.5 million clones, with around 96% occurring once and the leading ten covering 0.9% to 1.5%. This CDR3 region has 12 residues. Trimming left V 4 bases short and J 7 bases short, with 7 bases between. The germline CDR1 and CDR2 sequences are SEHNR and FQNEAQ (reference sequence). CD45RO-negative, CCR7-selected cells formed the naive CD8 fraction, which excluded terminally differentiated effector memory CD45RA+ cells. General study findings and limits: The authors sampled blood alone, and tissue repertoires likely differ. Sharing across four donors was highest in naive CD4 (about 5%) and lowest in memory CD8 (about 0.4%).

This rearrangement joins TRBV7-9 to TRBJ2-2; D unresolved. The source is a man younger than 30 in good health. Sequencing was done on a sample of naive CD8+ T cells sorted from blood. For the CDR3, the DNA is TGTGCCAGCAGCTGGGCTGGCGGGGAGCTGTTTTTT. Protein product: CASSWAGGELFF. Full variable domain (missing parts from reference TRBV7-9 and TRBJ2-2): DTGVSQNPRHKITKRGQNVTFRCDPISEHNRLYWYRQTLGQGPEFLTYFQNEAQLEKSRLLSDRFSAERPKGSFSTLEIQRTEQGDSAMYLCASSWAGGELFFGEGSRLTVL.